This T cell receptor (beta chain) was documented in a study of T cell responses to AZD1222 COVID-19 vaccine. Using immunoSEQ multiplex PCR, the repertoire was profiled, and TCRdb retains in-frame clones only, with some absent. The table records 100,000 to 150,000 clones, about 87% of them present only once. V was pared by 4 bases and J by 4 bases, with 9 bases of the junction left unmatched. Germline V lookup: CDR1 SGHRS, CDR2 YFSETQ. The CDR3 is 16 residues long. The sequence was obtained from an adult in good health. This chain connects TRBV5-1 to TRBJ2-3, with 10 bases matching TRBD2. The source was peripheral blood, collected on day 0 of AZD1222 vaccination. This CDR3 is CASSPFLAGEADTQYF. DNA for the CDR3: TGCGCCAGCAGCCCCTTTCTAGCGGGGGAGGCAGATACGCAGTATTTT.